The source of this T cell receptor (beta chain) is a study of blood T cells in healthy people across ages. General study findings and limits: A strong correlation was seen between TCR beta diversity and naive T cell percentage. Unsorted PBMC material precluded a definitive naive versus antigen-experienced comparison.

Primers used in a second PCR of about 6 to 12 cycles were a sample-barcoded 5' primer and a J-beta primer mix. TCRdb independently ran MiXCR on the 5' RACE reads; one entry per CDR3 protein. The sample yields 660,000 or so distinct CDR3 sequences, roughly 58% seen once. Germline loops: CDR1 ENHRY, CDR2 SYGVKD. V was shortened by 10 bases and J by 0 bases, with 13 bases between the two germline ends. The CDR3 sequence is 15 residues long. This clonotype was counted between two and nine times. Its antigen remains unidentified. V gene TRBV10-3 combines with J gene TRBJ2-6; D ambiguous. Sequencing was done on a sample of blood. This TCR was recovered from a man aged 55-75 years in good health. DNA of the CDR3: TGTGCCACCGCCGGTGGTGGCTCTGGGGCCAACGTCCTGACTTTC. This translates into CATAGGGSGANVLTF.